What follows are 20 T cell receptor beta chains derived from one specimen sequenced in a study of blood T cell repertoires in COVID-19. Using immunoSEQ multiplex PCR, the repertoire was profiled, and TCRdb retains in-frame clones only, with some absent. Among roughly 120,000 clones listed, 79% were seen once. Material: peripheral blood. These receptor sequences come from a woman aged 80 or over with acute or convalescent COVID-19.

This chain joins TRBV25-1 and TRBJ2-1; the D gene is possibly TRBD1 (6 bases). CDR1 and CDR2 from the germline V gene are MGHDK and SYGVNS. V was cut by 1 base and J by 13 bases, with 8 bases left in between. The CDR3 totals 11 residues. The CDR3 protein is CASSEWGPQFF. The CDR3 bases are TGTGCCAGCAGTGAATGGGGGCCCCAGTTCTTC. The entire variable domain, with the rest obtained from reference TRBV25-1 and TRBJ2-1, is as follows: EADIYQTPRYLVIGTGKKITLECSQTMGHDKMYWYQQDPGMELHLIHYSYGVNSTEKGDLSSESTVSRIRTEHFPLTLESARPSHTSQYLCASSEWGPQFFGPGTRLTVL.

CDR3 region: CASSIDPVQGSAAPLHF. CDR3 sequence (DNA): TGTGCCAGTAGTATAGATCCAGTACAGGGATCGGCGGCACCCCTCCACTTT. This sequence joins TRBV19 and TRBJ1-6; D may be TRBD1 (6 bases). The CDR3 is made up of 17 amino acids. CDR1 LNHDA and CDR2 SQIVND come from the germline V gene (reference sequence). Deletions cut 0 bases from V and 11 bases from J, with 20 bases between.

This clone was detected only a few times. The J gene is TRBJ1-6, the V gene TRBV7-8; D is ambiguous. Trimming stripped 2 bases from V and 6 bases from J, with 14 bases between. The CDR3 is made up of 16 amino acids. Germline loops: CDR1 SGHVS, CDR2 FQNEAQ. The chain's CDR3 is CASSLLNEVLNSPLHF. The CDR3 nucleotides read TGTGCCAGCAGCTTATTGAACGAGGTCCTTAATTCACCCCTCCACTTT.

This clone occurred a few times. The rearrangement uses TRBV11-2 and TRBJ2-2, with D possibly matching TRBD1 (5 bases). The CDR3 runs 14 residues. Germline CDR1 and CDR2: SGHAT and FQNNGV. V was cut by 7 bases and J by 0 bases, with 9 bases left in between. CDR3 nucleotide sequence: TGTGCCAGCATCAAGGGGTCGAACACCGGGGAGCTGTTTTTT. Encoded protein: CASIKGSNTGELFF.

The rearrangement uses TRBV6-5 and TRBJ1-2; D gene ambiguous. The V end was cut by 6 bases, the J end by 2 bases, with 16 bases between. This CDR3 contains 15 residues. CDR1 and CDR2 from the germline V gene are MNHEY and SVGAGI. CDR3 DNA sequence: TGTGCCAGCAGCCCCATCCCTGCGATAAACTATGGCTACACCTTC. Translation: CASSPIPAINYGYTF.

This rearrangement joins TRBV4-1 to TRBJ1-1; TRBD1 might be the D (5 bases). Trimming pared 0 bases from V and 10 bases from J, leaving 15 bases between. Germline CDR1 and CDR2: MGHRA and YSYEKL. CDR3 length equals 14 residues. This CDR3 reads CASSQDRGRTLAFF. The CDR3 bases are TGCGCCAGCAGCCAAGATCGTGGCAGGACACTAGCTTTCTTT.

The V gene is TRBV19, the J gene TRBJ2-5, with D possibly being TRBD2 (6 bases). From germline, CDR1 is LNHDA and CDR2 SQIVND (reference sequence). Trimming took 5 bases from V and 5 from J, leaving 24 bases between them. This CDR3 region has 17 residues. CDR3 protein: CASSSIRGTEPSETQYF. As DNA, the CDR3 is TGTGCCAGTAGTTCCATTCGGGGGACCGAGCCTTCGGAGACCCAGTACTTC.

V is TRBV9 and J is TRBJ1-4; D is possibly TRBD1 (5 bases). The germline gives CDR1 SGDLS, CDR2 YYNGEE. Trimming removed 8 bases at V and 4 bases at J, with 9 bases between. There are 12 residues in the CDR3. This chain's CDR3 is CARTAFNEKLFF. CDR3 DNA: TGTGCCAGGACAGCTTTTAATGAAAAACTGTTTTTT.

The chain has TRBV19 and TRBJ1-6, with 11 bases aligning to TRBD1. CDR3 length: 14 residues. V was clipped by 4 bases and J by 11 bases; unmatched bases: 4. Looked up from germline, CDR1 is LNHDA and CDR2 is SQIVND (reference sequence). CDR3 DNA sequence: TGTGCCAGTAGTACCGGGACAGGGGGAACACCCCTCCACTTT. Its protein product is CASSTGTGGTPLHF.

The chain carries TRBV28 and TRBJ2-7; a possible D gene is TRBD2 (6 bases). CDR1 is MDHEN, CDR2 SYDVKM, per germline. V lost 2 bases, J lost 2 bases, and 13 bases lay in between. This CDR3 is built from 15 residues. As DNA, the CDR3 is TGTGCCAGCAGTTTAGGAGGGGCAAAAGCCTACGAGCAGTACTTC. Encoded protein: CASSLGGAKAYEQYF.

The chain recombines TRBV2 with TRBJ2-2; 8 positions agree with TRBD2. Germline V gives CDR1 SNHLY, CDR2 FYNNEI. Germline trimming cut 7 bases from V and 0 bases from J; bases unmatched to any gene: 7. The CDR3 contains 16 residues. The chain's CDR3 is CASKRAGGANTGELFF. CDR3 in DNA: TGTGCCAGCAAGAGGGCGGGAGGCGCGAACACCGGGGAGCTGTTTTTT. Complete variable domain (other parts from reference TRBV2 and TRBJ2-2): EPEVTQTPSHQVTQMGQEVILRCVPISNHLYFYWYRQILGQKVEFLVSFYNNEISEKSEIFDDQFSVERPDGSNFTLKIRSTKLEDSAMYFCASKRAGGANTGELFFGEGSRLTVL.

The rearrangement uses TRBV11-1 and TRBJ2-1; 11 bases map to TRBD2. Germline V gives CDR1 SGHAT, CDR2 FQDESV (reference sequence). This CDR3 has 16 residues. J gave up 5 bases and V 5 bases, and 8 bases lay outside the gene matches. CDR3 amino acids: CASSPATSGIDNEQFF. As DNA, the CDR3 is TGTGCCAGCAGCCCCGCGACTAGCGGGATCGACAATGAGCAGTTCTTC.

Turning to this clone: Because the CDR3's place on the DNA is in doubt, the DNA is left out and the CDR3 is given as listed by TCRdb. V usage is TRBV27 and J usage is TRBJ2-1; the listed D gene, TRBD2, was not tested against the DNA. The CDR3 spans 16 residues, counting both ends. Germline values: CDR1 MNHEY, CDR2 SMNVEV (reference sequence). CDR3 amino acids: CASSSSEAGSYNEQFF.

DNA of the CDR3: TGTGCCAGCAGTGCCCCAGGTACTGGAAACACCATATATTTT. Its translation is CASSAPGTGNTIYF. The genes are TRBV6-4 and TRBJ1-3; D is ambiguous. The V and J ends lost 4 bases and 2 bases respectively, with 9 bases between them. This CDR3 region has 14 residues. From germline, CDR1 is MRHNA and CDR2 SNTAGT.

The V and J genes are TRBV19 and TRBJ2-5; D might be TRBD2 (5 bases). The length of the CDR3 is 15 residues. The germline V gene encodes CDR1 LNHDA and CDR2 SQIVND (reference sequence). V lost 1 base to trimming and J lost 4 bases, with 13 bases between them. The CDR3 here is CASSIGRGRGETQYF. The CDR3, as DNA: TGTGCCAGTAGTATAGGACGGGGTCGGGGAGAGACCCAGTACTTC.

In its sample, this clone was seen a few times. This chain joins TRBV11-1 and TRBJ2-1; D call uncertain. Germline values: CDR1 SGHAT, CDR2 FQDESV (reference sequence). The CDR3 covers 14 residues. The germline V and J ends were trimmed by 5 bases and 1 base, with 9 bases remaining between them. The CDR3 region has the DNA TGTGCCAGCAGCACTCCAAAATCCTACAATGAGCAGTTCTTC. This encodes CASSTPKSYNEQFF.

V usage is TRBV10-2 and J usage is TRBJ1-1; 7 bases agree with TRBD1. Looked up from germline, CDR1 is WSHSY and CDR2 is SAAADI. Trimming removed 6 bases from V and 1 base from J; junction bases left unmatched: 2. CDR3 length: 13 residues. The CDR3 spells CASSRDRNTEAFF. CDR3 in DNA: TGCGCCAGCAGCCGGGACAGGAACACTGAAGCTTTCTTT.

The chain is built from TRBV6-2 or TRBV6-3 and TRBJ2-1; 13 bases line up with TRBD2. The CDR3 length is 17 residues. V dropped 6 bases and J dropped 4; count of bases not matched to a gene: 9. Germline V lookup: CDR1 MNHEY, CDR2 SVGEGT. The CDR3 DNA sequence: TGTGCCAGCAGCCCGGGACTAGCGGGACGTAATTACAATGAGCAGTTCTTC. It specifies CASSPGLAGRNYNEQFF.

The chain links TRBV19 to TRBJ1-1; tentative D call: TRBD1 (6 bases). This CDR3 contains 14 residues. The V gene's germline CDR1 is LNHDA and CDR2 SQIVND (reference sequence). V was trimmed by 5 bases and J by 1 base, leaving 11 bases between them. The CDR3: CASSLDSGNTEAFF. The CDR3 region has the DNA TGTGCCAGTAGTTTGGACAGTGGGAACACTGAAGCTTTCTTT.

As for this clone: Mismatch with germline at one junction end may stem from a read error. The gene calls are TRBV6-1 and TRBJ2-5, with D maybe TRBD2 (6 bases). The V gene's germline CDR1 is MNHNS and CDR2 SASEGT. This CDR3 spans 15 amino acids. CDR3 residues: CASREGSRGRETQYF. The CDR3 DNA reads as TGTGCCAGCAGGGAAGGGTCGCGGGGAAGGGAGACCCAGTACTTC.